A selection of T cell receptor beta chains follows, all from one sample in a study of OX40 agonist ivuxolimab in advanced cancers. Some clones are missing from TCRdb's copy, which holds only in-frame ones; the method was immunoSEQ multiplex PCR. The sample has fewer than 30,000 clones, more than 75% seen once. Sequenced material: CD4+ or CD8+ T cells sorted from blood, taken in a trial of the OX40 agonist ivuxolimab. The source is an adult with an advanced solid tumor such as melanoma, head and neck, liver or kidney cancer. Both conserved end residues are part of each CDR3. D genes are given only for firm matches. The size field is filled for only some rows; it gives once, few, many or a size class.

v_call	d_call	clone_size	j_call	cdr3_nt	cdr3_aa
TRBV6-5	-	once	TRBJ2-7	TGTGCCAGCAGTCCCCGGACAACCGGGGAGCAGTACTTC	CASSPRTTGEQYF
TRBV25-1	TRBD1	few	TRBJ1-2	TGTGCCAGCAGTGAATCGGACAGGACCTATGGCTACACCTTC	CASSESDRTYGYTF
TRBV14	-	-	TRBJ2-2	TGTGCCAGCAGCCAAGTACCAGGGACCACCGGGGAGCTGTTTTTT	CASSQVPGTTGELFF
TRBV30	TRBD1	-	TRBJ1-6	TGTGCCTGGAGTGCTCTTTTTACAGGGGCATATAATTCACCCCTCCACTTT	CAWSALFTGAYNSPLHF
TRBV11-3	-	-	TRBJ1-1	TGTGCCAGCAGCTTCAACAGGGTTACTGAAGCTTTCTTT	CASSFNRVTEAFF
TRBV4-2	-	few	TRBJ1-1	TGTGCCAGCAGCCAAGATTCGGACAGGAACACTGAAGCTTTCTTT	CASSQDSDRNTEAFF
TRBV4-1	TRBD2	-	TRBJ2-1	TGCGCCAGCAGCCAATATCCTAGCGGGAGTAGTCGCAATGAGCAGTTCTTC	CASSQYPSGSSRNEQFF
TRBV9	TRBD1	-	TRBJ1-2	TGTGCCAGCAGCGTAGGGGACAGCTTTGGGTATGGCTACACCTTC	CASSVGDSFGYGYTF
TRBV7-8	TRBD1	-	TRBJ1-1	TGTGCCACGTGGGGACAGGGGGCTCCCACTGAAGCTTTCTTT	CATWGQGAPTEAFF
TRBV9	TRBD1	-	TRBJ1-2	TGTGCCAGCAGCGTAGCACAGGGGGCGATTAACTATGGCTACACCTTC	CASSVAQGAINYGYTF
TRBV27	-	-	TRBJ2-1	TGTGCCAGTAATGGTGGGGGGAGCTCCTACAATGAGCAGTTCTTC	CASNGGGSSYNEQFF
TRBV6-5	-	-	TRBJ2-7	TGTGCCAGCAGTTACAGCCGGGACGGCTACTCCTACGAGCAGTACTTC	CASSYSRDGYSYEQYF
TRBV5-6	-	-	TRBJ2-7	TGTGCCAGCAGCTTCGGGGGTGCCTACGAGCAGTACTTC	CASSFGGAYEQYF
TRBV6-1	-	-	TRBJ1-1	TGTGCCAGCTCGCGGCAGCTGGAAGCTTTCTTT	CASSRQLEAFF
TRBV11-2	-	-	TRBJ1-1	TGTGCCAGCAGCTTAGGAAGGATGGCGGCACCTTTT	CASSLGRMAAPF
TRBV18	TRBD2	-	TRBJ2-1	TGTGCCAGCTCACAATGGACTTTAGCGGGAGGGCCGGACAATGAGCAGTTCTTC	CASSQWTLAGGPDNEQFF
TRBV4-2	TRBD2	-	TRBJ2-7	TGTGCCAGCAGGCAGAGAGCGGGGGGGCTTTACGAGCAGTACTTC	CASRQRAGGLYEQYF
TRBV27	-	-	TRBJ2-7	TGTGCCAGCAGTTTCATACAGGGACACGAGCAGTACTTC	CASSFIQGHEQYF
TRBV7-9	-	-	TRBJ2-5	TGTGCCAGCAGCTTAGCGCCGGGACTCTTTGAACCTAATCAAGAGACCCAGTACTTC	CASSLAPGLFEPNQETQYF
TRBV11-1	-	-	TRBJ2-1	TGTGCCAGCAGCCCAGGCAGGAGCAATGAGCAGTTCTTC	CASSPGRSNEQFF
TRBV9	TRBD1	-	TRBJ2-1	TGTGCCAGCAGTGTTTCCGGGACAGGGATCAATGAGCAGTTCTTC	CASSVSGTGINEQFF
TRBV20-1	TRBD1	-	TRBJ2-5	TGCAGTGCGGACAGGGGAGAGACCCAGTACTTC	CSADRGETQYF
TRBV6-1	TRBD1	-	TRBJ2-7	TGTGCCAGCAGTGAATGGCAGGGGGCTTCCTACGAGCAGTACTTC	CASSEWQGASYEQYF